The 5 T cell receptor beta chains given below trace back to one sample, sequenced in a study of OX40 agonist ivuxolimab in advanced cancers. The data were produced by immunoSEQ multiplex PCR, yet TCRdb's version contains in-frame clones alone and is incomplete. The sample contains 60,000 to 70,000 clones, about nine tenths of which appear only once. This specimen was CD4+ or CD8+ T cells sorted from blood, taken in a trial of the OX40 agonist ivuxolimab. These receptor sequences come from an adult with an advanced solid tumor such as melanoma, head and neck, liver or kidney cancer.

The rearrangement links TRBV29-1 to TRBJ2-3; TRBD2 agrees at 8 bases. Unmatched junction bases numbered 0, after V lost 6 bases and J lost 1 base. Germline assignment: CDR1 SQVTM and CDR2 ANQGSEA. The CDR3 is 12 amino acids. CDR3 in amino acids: CSVAGGTDTQYF. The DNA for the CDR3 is TGCAGCGTAGCGGGAGGCACAGATACGCAGTATTTT.

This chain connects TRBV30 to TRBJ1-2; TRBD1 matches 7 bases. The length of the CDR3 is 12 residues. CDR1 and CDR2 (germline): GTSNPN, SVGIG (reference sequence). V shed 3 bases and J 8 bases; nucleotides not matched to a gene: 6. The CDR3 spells CAWSSGGWGYTF. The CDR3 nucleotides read TGTGCCTGGAGCTCAGGGGGTTGGGGCTACACCTTC.

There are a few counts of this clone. CDR3 residues: CASSPPAGQGYNEQFF. CDR3 in DNA: TGTGCCAGCTCACCACCGGCGGGACAGGGGTACAATGAGCAGTTCTTC. The rearrangement links TRBV18 to TRBJ2-1; 10 bases are a match to TRBD1. This CDR3 contains 16 residues. The germline V gene has CDR1 KGHSH and CDR2 LQKENI. Trimming at V came to 0 bases and at J to 4 bases, leaving 3 bases not matched to a gene.

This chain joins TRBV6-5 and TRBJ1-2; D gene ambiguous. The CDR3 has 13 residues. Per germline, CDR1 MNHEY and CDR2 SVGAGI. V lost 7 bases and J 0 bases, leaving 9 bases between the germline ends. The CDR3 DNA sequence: TGTGCCAGCAAAAGACAAGCTAACTATGGCTACACCTTC. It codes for CASKRQANYGYTF.

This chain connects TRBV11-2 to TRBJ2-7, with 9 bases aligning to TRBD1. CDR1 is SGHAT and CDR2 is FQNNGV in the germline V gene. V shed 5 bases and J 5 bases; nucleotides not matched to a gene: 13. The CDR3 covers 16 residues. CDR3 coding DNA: TGTGCCAGCAGCATCGAGTTGGGACAGGGCAGGAACGAGCAGTACTTC. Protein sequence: CASSIELGQGRNEQYF. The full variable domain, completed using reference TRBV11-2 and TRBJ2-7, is EAGVAQSPRYKIIEKRQSVAFWCNPISGHATLYWYQQILGQGPKLLIQFQNNGVVDDSQLPKDRFSAERLKGVDSTLKIQPAKLEDSAVYLCASSIELGQGRNEQYFGPGTRLTVT.